This T cell receptor beta chain came from a study of T cells after posttransplantation cyclophosphamide. CDR3 length equals 14 residues. Germline assignment: CDR1 LNHDA and CDR2 SQIVND (reference sequence). V was shortened by 5 bases and J by 6 bases, with 17 bases between the two germline ends. Data came from immunoSEQ multiplex PCR; TCRdb stores just in-frame clones and leaves some out. The sample has tens of thousands of clones, roughly 85% seen once. Sampled 1 year posttransplant, controls received myeloablative marrow transplants, methotrexate and a calcineurin inhibitor. V and J are TRBV19 and TRBJ2-7; D ambiguous. The source is a female patient between 25 and 45 years old who received an allogeneic stem cell transplant from an unrelated donor, was CMV-positive, and had acute and chronic GVHD. The graft donor may be the source of some T cells. The source material was PBMCs, sampled roughly a year after allogeneic stem cell transplant with calcineurin inhibitor and methotrexate. The CDR3 here is CASSPWAGQPEQYF. CDR3 coding DNA: TGTGCCAGTAGTCCGTGGGCAGGCCAACCCGAGCAGTACTTC.